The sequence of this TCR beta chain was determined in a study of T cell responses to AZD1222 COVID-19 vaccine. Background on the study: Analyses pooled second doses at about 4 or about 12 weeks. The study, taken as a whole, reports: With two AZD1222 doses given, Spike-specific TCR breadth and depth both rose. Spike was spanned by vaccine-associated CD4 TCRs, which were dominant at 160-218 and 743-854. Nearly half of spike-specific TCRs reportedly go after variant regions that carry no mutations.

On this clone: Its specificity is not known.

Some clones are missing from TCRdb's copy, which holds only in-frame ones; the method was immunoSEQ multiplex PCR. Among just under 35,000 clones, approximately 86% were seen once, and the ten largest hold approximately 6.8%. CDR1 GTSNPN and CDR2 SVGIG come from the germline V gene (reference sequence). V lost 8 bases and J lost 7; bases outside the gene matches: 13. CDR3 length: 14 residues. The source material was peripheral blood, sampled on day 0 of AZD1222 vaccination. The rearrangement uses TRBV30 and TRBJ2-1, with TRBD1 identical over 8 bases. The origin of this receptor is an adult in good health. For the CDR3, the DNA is TGTGCCGTAAGGGCAGGGGGCCTAGGGAATGAGCAGTTCTTC. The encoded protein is CAVRAGGLGNEQFF. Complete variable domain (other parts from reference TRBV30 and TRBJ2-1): SQTIHQWPATLVQPVGSPLSLECTVEGTSNPNLYWYRQAAGRGLQLLFYSVGIGQISSEVPQNLSASRPQDRQFILSSKKLLLSDSGFYLCAVRAGGLGNEQFFGPGTRLTVL.